The 12 T cell receptor beta chains below all came from one sample that was sequenced in a study of cytomegalovirus exposure and HLA in healthy donors. This PCR relied on a set of 60 Vbeta primers and 13 Jbeta primers. Some clones are missing from TCRdb's copy, which holds only in-frame ones; the method was immunoSEQ multiplex PCR. The table shows roughly 200,000 clones, with around four fifths occurring only once. Sequencing used PBMCs. The receptors shown here come from a man between 40 and 49 years old in good health and CMV-seropositive.

The chain recombines TRBV30 with TRBJ2-7, with TRBD2 matching 8 bases. Germline V lookup: CDR1 GTSNPN, CDR2 SVGIG (reference sequence). The J segment lost 1 base and the V segment lost 4 bases, leaving 9 bases of the junction unmatched. CDR3 length: 15 residues. The CDR3 region is CAWTARGGMSYEQYF. The CDR3 DNA reads as TGTGCCTGGACGGCTCGCGGGGGGATGTCCTACGAGCAGTACTTC.

Here the CDR3 DNA reads TGTGCCAGCAGTGATCCCGCCAGGGGGCTGAAGGTCTACGAGCAGTACTTC. Encoded protein: CASSDPARGLKVYEQYF. The rearrangement joins TRBV25-1 to TRBJ2-7; TRBD1 aligns across 8 bases. CDR3 length: 17 residues. The J segment lost 3 bases and the V segment lost 3 bases, leaving 13 bases of the junction unmatched. Germline V CDR1 and CDR2: MGHDK, SYGVNS.

The chain couples TRBV28 to TRBJ1-1; D is possibly TRBD1 (5 bases). In germline, CDR1 is MDHEN, CDR2 SYDVKM. Trimming took 5 bases from V and 8 from J, leaving 21 bases between them. This CDR3 is 15 amino acids long. CDR3 DNA: TGTGCCAGCAGTGCCCACTCCTCAGGGTCCGTAGAAGCTTTCTTT. This gives the protein CASSAHSSGSVEAFF.

The CDR3 DNA is TGTGCCAGCAGCTTAGCCGAGGATACAGGGAGCGAGCAGTACTTC. This sequence encodes CASSLAEDTGSEQYF. The rearrangement joins TRBV7-8 to TRBJ2-7; possible D gene TRBD1, 6 bases. Trimming pared 0 bases from V and 6 bases from J, leaving 15 bases between. Germline V gene data show CDR1 as SGHVS and CDR2 as FQNEAQ. This CDR3 has 15 amino acids.

The chain recombines TRBV5-1 with TRBJ2-2; possibly TRBD1 for D (5 bases). V was cut by 5 bases and J by 0 bases, with 11 bases left in between. Germline lookup yields CDR1 SGHRS and CDR2 YFSETQ. The CDR3 runs 15 residues. The CDR3 coding sequence is TGCGCCAGCAGGATGGGGCAGACGAACACCGGGGAGCTGTTTTTT. This sequence encodes CASRMGQTNTGELFF.

The CDR3 sequence is CASSMRSLLDEQYF. The CDR3 DNA is TGTGCCAGTAGTATGCGGAGCCTCCTGGACGAGCAGTACTTC. The rearrangement uses TRBV19 and TRBJ2-7; the D is unclear. Germline loops: CDR1 LNHDA, CDR2 SQIVND (reference sequence). V lost 3 bases, J lost 5 bases, and 14 bases lay in between. The CDR3 spans 14 residues.

The chain combines TRBV5-6 with TRBJ1-2; 7 positions match TRBD1. Germline V lookup: CDR1 SGHDT, CDR2 YYEEEE. This CDR3 has 15 amino acids. With V trimmed by 3 bases and J by 7 bases, 12 bases remained unmatched. CDR3 in DNA: TGTGCCAGCAGCTCCCTATCCGGACAGGTCGGTGGCTACACCTTC. Its protein product is CASSSLSGQVGGYTF.

V is TRBV28 and J is TRBJ2-6, with D possibly TRBD1 on 6 matching bases. CDR1 is MDHEN, CDR2 SYDVKM, per germline. The CDR3 has 15 amino acids. Trimming took 6 bases from V and 4 from J, leaving 13 bases between them. The CDR3 nucleotides are TGTGCCAGCAGATTCAACAGGGCCGGGGCCAACGTCCTGACTTTC. Translating gives CASRFNRAGANVLTF.

The J gene is TRBJ1-2, the V gene TRBV10-2, with 8 positions matching TRBD1. V lost 3 bases and J lost 7; bases outside the gene matches: 7. The CDR3 totals 14 residues. CDR1 is WSHSY, CDR2 SAAADI, per germline. The CDR3: CASSDSQGARGYTF. The CDR3 DNA reads as TGCGCCAGCAGTGATTCCCAGGGGGCCCGTGGCTACACCTTC.

The chain carries TRBV7-8 and TRBJ2-7, with a weak D call TRBD2 (5 bases). Looked up from germline, CDR1 is SGHVS and CDR2 is FQNEAQ. V lost 5 bases and J lost 3, with 14 bases in between. The CDR3 has 14 amino acids. The CDR3 DNA reads as TGTGCCAGCAGCCCCATCGGGATATACTACGAGCAGTACTTC. Translation: CASSPIGIYYEQYF.

The rearrangement links TRBV7-3 to TRBJ2-3; a possible D gene is TRBD2 (6 bases). CDR3 length: 14 residues. Germline V gene sequence: CDR1 SGHTA, CDR2 FQGTGA. V was trimmed by 4 bases and J by 4 bases, leaving 12 bases between them. DNA of the CDR3: TGTGCCAGCAGCTCAGCCTCTAGCGCAGATACGCAGTATTTT. It translates to CASSSASSADTQYF.

The chain has TRBV7-9 and TRBJ1-4, with D hard to call. The CDR3 is 16 amino acids. The germline V gene has CDR1 SEHNR and CDR2 FQNEAQ (reference sequence). Trimming removed 0 bases at V and 0 bases at J, with 8 bases between. CDR3 sequence (DNA): TGTGCCAGCAGCTTAGCGGCGGGAGCAACTAATGAAAAACTGTTTTTT. This encodes CASSLAAGATNEKLFF.